This is a list of T cell receptor beta chains from one sample in a study of cytomegalovirus exposure and HLA in healthy donors. The assay was immunoSEQ multiplex PCR, and TCRdb's table has in-frame clones only and misses some. This table has about 90,000 clones, 70% to 80% appearing once. Material: PBMCs. Source of these receptors: a woman aged 60-75 years in good health and CMV-seropositive. The CDR3 runs from the conserved cysteine through the conserved F or W. The order of the fields is J gene, V gene, CDR3 protein.

TRBJ1-6,TRBV30,CAWSPQGSNSPLHF
TRBJ1-5,TRBV7-9,CASSLQGKNQPQHF
TRBJ2-7,TRBV28,CASQLQGALYF
TRBJ1-3,TRBV10-3,CAISEQQVSSGNTIYF
TRBJ2-5,TRBV29-1,CSVEGRLAEQETQYF
.,TRBV5-4,CASSLGGGYEQYF
TRBJ2-6,TRBV5-1,CASSIDSSGANVLTF
TRBJ1-4,TRBV7-9,CASSSQAGMNEKLFF
TRBJ2-1,TRBV6-4,CASRGLAGGEQFF
TRBJ2-5,TRBV5-1,CASSLVGGQETQYF
TRBJ2-2,TRBV6-1,CASSEKGAGTGELFF
TRBJ1-3,TRBV10-3,CAIRGHSGNTIYF
TRBJ2-7,TRBV30,CAWSQGPEQYF
TRBJ2-7,TRBV5-4,CASSFGDRVYEQYF
TRBJ1-4,TRBV28,CASSFRQDNEKLFF
TRBJ1-1,TRBV28,CASRPPQGYAAFF
TRBJ1-1,TRBV19,CASSPQRGGTEAFF
TRBJ1-2,TRBV29-1,CSVSGRYGYTF
TRBJ2-1,TRBV28,CASSLPPDSFPYNEQFF
TRBJ1-1,TRBV2,CASSGLTNYEAFF
TRBJ1-4,TRBV14,CASTGRLGEKLFF
.,TRBV13,CASSLVGALENEQYF
TRBJ1-4,TRBV2,CASTSRRGDEKLFF
TRBJ1-1,TRBV9,CASSVAAGTEAFF
TRBJ2-7,TRBV2,CASSAGTRGAEQYF
TRBJ2-3,TRBV15,CATSRGVASGSTDTQYF
TRBJ2-3,TRBV10-3,CAISEYSSDTQYF
TRBJ1-5,TRBV27,CASTPRAGGNQPQHF
TRBJ2-1,TRBV2,CASSERNEQFF
TRBJ1-2,TRBV2,CASLNNGQWGYTF
TRBJ2-1,TRBV19,CASRGDRGLYEQFF
TRBJ2-7,TRBV15,CATSRDPGWEQYF
TRBJ2-5,TRBV11-1,CASSISSSGRTETQYF
TRBJ1-1,TRBV27,CASRSGPAEAFF
TRBJ2-7,TRBV27,CASSFSSGTSGSYEQYF